The next 23 T cell receptor beta chains were all read from a single sample in a study of blood T cell repertoires in COVID-19. Assay used: immunoSEQ multiplex PCR; TCRdb lists only in-frame clones, some missing. This table holds some 390,000 clones, around 87% found once. Sample: peripheral blood. Receptors were obtained from a woman aged 60-75 years with COVID-19, enrolled during active disease.

V usage is TRBV7-8 and J usage is TRBJ1-2, with a weak D call TRBD1 (6 bases). Deletions cut 1 base from V and 4 bases from J, with 19 bases between. This CDR3 has 17 amino acids. CDR1 is SGHVS and CDR2 is FQNEAQ in the germline V gene. The CDR3: CASSLGEPSTGLYGYTF. The CDR3 DNA reads as TGTGCCAGCAGCTTAGGGGAGCCGTCGACAGGTCTCTATGGCTACACCTTC.

V usage is TRBV3-1 (or the pseudogene TRBV3-2) and J usage is TRBJ1-4; the D gene is possibly TRBD1 (6 bases). The V gene's germline CDR1 is LGHDT and CDR2 YNNKEL (reference sequence). Trimming pared 1 base from V and 7 bases from J, leaving 10 bases between. The CDR3 contains 14 residues. In nucleotides, the CDR3 is TGTGCCAGCAGCCAAGTGGGGGCCGGTGAAAAACTGTTTTTT. Translating gives CASSQVGAGEKLFF.

The rearrangement links TRBV7-9 to TRBJ2-5, with TRBD2 identical over 7 bases. The germline CDR1 and CDR2 sequences are SEHNR and FQNEAQ (reference sequence). The CDR3 has 14 amino acids. The ends lost 7 bases at V and 2 bases at J; junction bases unmatched: 7. The CDR3: CASTFSSGQETQYF. The CDR3 DNA is TGTGCCAGCACTTTCTCTAGCGGTCAAGAGACCCAGTACTTC.

The V gene is TRBV5-1, the J gene TRBJ1-2; a weak D match, TRBD1 (6 bases). Germline V lookup: CDR1 SGHRS, CDR2 YFSETQ. Trimming removed 0 bases from V and 8 bases from J, with 20 bases in between. The CDR3 totals 16 residues. CDR3 sequence reads: CASSLAAGGGLNGYTF. CDR3 nucleotide sequence: TGCGCCAGCAGCTTGGCCGCGGGGGGCGGACTAAACGGCTACACCTTC.

This clone was counted only a few times. The V and J genes are TRBV7-8 and TRBJ1-5, with D tentatively TRBD1 (5 bases). The CDR3 extends over 15 amino acids. The germline gives CDR1 SGHVS, CDR2 FQNEAQ. Trimming left V 5 bases short and J 5 bases short, with 16 bases between. CDR3 DNA: TGTGCCAGCAGCACCGACAGCTCCCCGTATCAGCCCCAGCATTTT. Its translation is CASSTDSSPYQPQHF.

Only one count was recorded for this clone. The chain has TRBV30 and TRBJ2-7, with 7 bases fitting TRBD1. The CDR3 loop spans 12 amino acids. The V segment lost 5 bases and the J segment 3 bases; nucleotides outside the gene matches: 4. Per the germline V gene, CDR1 is GTSNPN and CDR2 is SVGIG (reference sequence). CDR3 amino acids: CAWGTAFYEQYF. DNA for the CDR3: TGTGCCTGGGGGACAGCATTCTACGAGCAGTACTTC.

CDR3 residues: CASSVALGGYEQYF. CDR3 in DNA: TGTGCCAGCAGCGTAGCGTTGGGGGGCTACGAGCAGTACTTC. V gene TRBV9 combines with J gene TRBJ2-7; D may be TRBD2 (6 bases). The V end was cut by 0 bases, the J end by 3 bases, with 10 bases between. Germline CDR1 and CDR2: SGDLS and YYNGEE. This CDR3 spans 14 amino acids.

This sequence joins TRBV11-3 and TRBJ2-7; maybe TRBD1 (5 bases). CDR3 length: 17 amino acids. Trimming left V 2 bases short and J 3 bases short, with 20 bases between. The germline V gene has CDR1 SGHNT and CDR2 YENEEA. CDR3 nucleotide sequence: TGTGCCAGCAGCTTATCGTCAGTAGTGGACGGACACTACGAGCAGTACTTC. Encoded protein: CASSLSSVVDGHYEQYF.

The V gene is TRBV6-5, the J gene TRBJ1-3, with TRBD1 identical over 9 bases. In germline, CDR1 is MNHEY, CDR2 SVGAGI. CDR3 size: 14 residues. With V trimmed by 7 bases and J by 4 bases, 5 bases remained unmatched. For the CDR3, the DNA is TGTGCCAGCATCAACAGGGGGCTCGGAAACACCATATATTTT. Residues: CASINRGLGNTIYF.

This chain connects TRBV19 to TRBJ2-1; 11 positions agree with TRBD2. Trimming took 5 bases from V and 0 from J; bases not matched to a gene: 12. The CDR3 has 19 residues. Germline CDR1 is LNHDA and CDR2 is SQIVND (reference sequence). CDR3 sequence (DNA): TGTGCCAGTAGTGCTTTAGCGGGGGGGGGAACCAGCTCCTACAATGAGCAGTTCTTC. Translating it yields CASSALAGGGTSSYNEQFF.

This chain joins TRBV5-1 and TRBJ2-4; 10 nucleotides match TRBD1. The junction had 7 bases not matched to a gene; V was cut back by 4 bases and J by 3 bases. The length of the CDR3 is 16 residues. Germline CDR1 and CDR2: SGHRS and YFSETQ. The CDR3: CASSPDRGQGKNIQYF. DNA for the CDR3: TGCGCCAGCAGCCCCGACAGGGGGCAGGGCAAAAACATTCAGTACTTC.

This sequence joins TRBV18 and TRBJ1-5; no reliable D call. This CDR3 region has 13 residues. Germline V lookup: CDR1 KGHSH, CDR2 LQKENI. The V and J ends lost 2 bases and 8 bases respectively, with 10 bases between them. The CDR3 DNA reads as TGTGCCAGCTCACCAGCAATAGAGAAGCCCCAGCATTTT. This translates into CASSPAIEKPQHF.

This clone was found once. The rearrangement uses TRBV28 and TRBJ1-2, with D possibly being TRBD1 (6 bases). The CDR3 is 12 amino acids. The V gene's germline CDR1 is MDHEN and CDR2 SYDVKM. Deletions cut 9 bases from V and 3 bases from J, with 11 bases between. The CDR3 coding sequence is TGTGCCAGTGCTCAGGGGCACTATGGCTACACCTTC. Protein: CASAQGHYGYTF.

The J gene is TRBJ1-6, the V gene TRBV6-6, with D possibly being TRBD1 (5 bases). CDR3 length: 16 amino acids. The V end lost 0 bases, the J end lost 2 bases, and 8 bases lay between the germline ends. Germline CDR1 and CDR2: MNHNY and SVGAGI (reference sequence). The CDR3 DNA reads TGTGCCAGCAGTTACTCGGGGGGAACCTATAATTCACCCCTCCACTTT. Protein: CASSYSGGTYNSPLHF.

This chain joins TRBV4-1 and TRBJ2-3; 10 nucleotides agree with TRBD2. This CDR3 has 15 amino acids. Trimming took 5 bases from V and 0 from J; bases not matched to a gene: 2. The germline gives CDR1 MGHRA, CDR2 YSYEKL. Here the CDR3 reads CASSKAGGSTDTQYF. The CDR3 DNA reads as TGCGCCAGCAGCAAAGCGGGGGGGAGCACAGATACGCAGTATTTT.

This chain links TRBV5-8 with TRBJ1-2; D unresolved. Germline V CDR1 and CDR2: SGHTS, YDEGEE. The CDR3 is 14 amino acids. V was clipped by 4 bases and J by 4 bases, with 14 bases between them. CDR3 protein: CASSPSFSSYGYTF. CDR3 nucleotides: TGTGCCAGCAGCCCCTCGTTTAGTTCCTATGGCTACACCTTC.

The chain uses TRBV28 and TRBJ1-1; D gene unclear. Per the germline V gene, CDR1 is MDHEN and CDR2 is SYDVKM. The V end lost 8 bases, the J end lost 2 bases, and 9 bases lay between the germline ends. The CDR3 is 12 amino acids. The CDR3 bases are TGTGCCAGCTCTTCCTCTAACACTGAAGCTTTCTTT. Amino acid sequence: CASSSSNTEAFF.

The chain is built from TRBV28 and TRBJ1-3, with 7 bases aligning to TRBD1. This CDR3 spans 14 amino acids. Germline CDR1 is MDHEN and CDR2 is SYDVKM. V lost 7 bases to trimming and J lost 3 bases; unmatched junction nucleotides: 6. The CDR3 spells CASTPPGGGNTIYF. The CDR3 nucleotides are TGTGCCAGCACCCCGCCAGGGGGTGGAAACACCATATATTTT.

This clone showed up just once. The chain recombines TRBV7-9 with TRBJ2-5; 11 nucleotides agree with TRBD2. CDR3 length equals 15 residues. V lost 5 bases, J lost 2 bases, and 4 bases stayed unmatched. The V gene's germline CDR1 is SEHNR and CDR2 FQNEAQ (reference sequence). CDR3 residues: CASSASGGPQETQYF. CDR3 DNA: TGTGCCAGCAGCGCTAGCGGGGGGCCACAAGAGACCCAGTACTTC. Complete variable domain (other parts from reference TRBV7-9 and TRBJ2-5): DTGVSQNPRHKITKRGQNVTFRCDPISEHNRLYWYRQTLGQGPEFLTYFQNEAQLEKSRLLSDRFSAERPKGSFSTLEIQRTEQGDSAMYLCASSASGGPQETQYFGPGTRLLVL.

This chain connects TRBV4-2 to TRBJ2-1; 9 bases are a match to TRBD2. Germline V gene lookup returns CDR1 LGHNA and CDR2 YNFKEQ. This CDR3 spans 15 amino acids. The trim removed 1 base at V and 6 bases at J, leaving 4 bases unmatched. The CDR3 spells CASSQAAGGSNEQFF. In nucleotides, the CDR3 is TGTGCCAGCAGCCAAGCGGCGGGGGGGAGCAATGAGCAGTTCTTC.

The chain recombines TRBV27 with TRBJ2-1; 8 bases are a match to TRBD2. V was pared by 5 bases and J by 3 bases, with 6 bases of the junction left unmatched. Germline V gene data show CDR1 as MNHEY and CDR2 as SMNVEV (reference sequence). The CDR3 consists of 15 residues. The CDR3 loop reads CASSVLAGDYNEQFF. For the CDR3, the DNA is TGTGCCAGCAGTGTCCTAGCGGGCGACTACAATGAGCAGTTCTTC.

This clone was observed a single time. The V call is TRBV11-2, the J call TRBJ2-1; a weak D match, TRBD2 (5 bases). CDR3 size: 17 residues. V lost 1 base, J lost 4 bases, and 17 bases lay in between. From germline, CDR1 is SGHAT and CDR2 FQNNGV. CDR3 residues: CASSLGPPGLRYNEQFF. In DNA, the CDR3 is TGTGCCAGCAGCTTAGGCCCACCGGGGTTAAGGTACAATGAGCAGTTCTTC.

This clone was recorded a few times. The rearrangement links TRBV7-2 to TRBJ1-2; D is perhaps TRBD1 (5 bases). V was cut by 5 bases and J by 2 bases, with 6 bases left in between. CDR1 and CDR2 (germline): SGHTA, FQGNSA. The CDR3 contains 12 residues. This CDR3 is CASSRQNYGYTF. The CDR3 nucleotides are TGTGCCAGCAGCCGACAGAACTATGGCTACACCTTC. Full variable domain (missing parts from reference TRBV7-2 and TRBJ1-2): GAGVSQSPSNKVTEKGKDVELRCDPISGHTALYWYRQSLGQGLEFLIYFQGNSAPDKSGLPSDRFSAERTGGSVSTLTIQRTQQEDSAVYLCASSRQNYGYTFGSGTRLTVV.